Presented here are 21 T cell receptor beta chains from one specimen sequenced in a study of patients and donors after allogeneic stem cell transplantation. TCRdb ran MiXCR on the RT-PCR reads and lists one entry per CDR3 protein. The repertoire holds hundreds of thousands of distinct CDR3 sequences, with under 20% as singletons. The sequencing sample was made of blood, either unsorted or a sorted T cell fraction (not recorded which). The receptor set was obtained from a human donor who was either an allogeneic HSCT recipient or a stem cell or donor lymphocyte infusion donor (not recorded which). It is not recorded whose cells these are; they may come from a transplant donor.

A few counts support this clonotype. This chain uses TRBV4-3 with TRBJ1-1; a weak D match, TRBD1 (6 bases). This CDR3 is 16 amino acids long. V lost 7 bases and J 3 bases, leaving 21 bases between the germline ends. The germline gives CDR1 LGHNA, CDR2 YSLEER. The chain's CDR3 is CASTRGGGGPDTEAFF. In DNA form, the CDR3 reads TGCGCCAGCACCCGAGGGGGGGGCGGCCCTGACACTGAAGCTTTCTTT.

This chain joins TRBV27 and TRBJ2-3, with TRBD2 matching 8 bases. V trimming: 5 bases; J trimming: 4 bases; junction bases outside the gene matches: 14. The length of the CDR3 is 17 residues. Germline V gene sequence: CDR1 MNHEY, CDR2 SMNVEV (reference sequence). The CDR3, as DNA: TGTGCCAGCAGTCTCGCCGGACTAGCTTCTTTTCCAGATACGCAGTATTTT. Translating it yields CASSLAGLASFPDTQYF.

There are a few counts of this clonotype. The chain links TRBV7-9 to TRBJ2-5; D tentatively fits TRBD1 or TRBD2 (5 bases each). The CDR3 totals 12 residues. In germline, CDR1 is SEHNR, CDR2 FQNEAQ (reference sequence). V lost 6 bases to trimming and J lost 4 bases, with 9 bases between them. CDR3: CASRGDGETQYF. In nucleotides, the CDR3 is TGTGCCAGCAGGGGGGACGGAGAGACCCAGTACTTC.

This CDR3 reads CASSEALQTSGRKNEQFF. For the CDR3, the DNA is TGTGCCAGCAGTGAAGCTCTTCAAACTAGCGGGAGAAAAAATGAGCAGTTCTTC. The chain combines TRBV6-1 with TRBJ2-1, with 11 bases aligning to TRBD2. Per germline, CDR1 MNHNS and CDR2 SASEGT. The CDR3 has 18 amino acids. V dropped 0 bases and J dropped 7; count of bases not matched to a gene: 11.

This clonotype was seen a handful of times. The chain couples TRBV12-3 or TRBV12-4 to TRBJ2-1; 7 positions match TRBD1. This CDR3 contains 15 residues. V gave up 3 bases and J gave up 4 bases; unmatched junction bases: 6. The CDR3 DNA is TGTGCCAGCAGTTTCGTCACAGGGGTATACAATGAGCAGTTCTTC. This translates into CASSFVTGVYNEQFF.

J is TRBJ2-5 and V is TRBV9, with TRBD2 matching over 11 bases. Germline lookup yields CDR1 SGDLS and CDR2 YYNGEE. Germline trimming cut 3 bases from V and 0 bases from J; bases unmatched to any gene: 4. This CDR3 has 16 amino acids. The CDR3 here is CASSELAGGYQETQYF. The CDR3 DNA reads TGTGCCAGCAGCGAATTAGCGGGGGGGTACCAAGAGACCCAGTACTTC.

This clonotype was observed a handful of times. This rearrangement joins TRBV4-2 to TRBJ2-5, with TRBD2 matching 9 bases. The germline CDR1 and CDR2 sequences are LGHNA and YNFKEQ. Germline trimming cut 3 bases from V and 3 bases from J; bases unmatched to any gene: 8. This CDR3 region has 16 residues. For the CDR3, the DNA is TGTGCCAGCAGCCATCGGGGGGCTAGCGGGGAAGAGACCCAGTACTTC. Protein product: CASSHRGASGEETQYF.

V and J are TRBV20-1 and TRBJ2-1; D remains unclear. CDR3 length: 11 residues. Germline CDR1 DFQATT, CDR2 SNEGSKA (reference sequence). Between the trimmed V and J ends, which lost 3 bases and 7 bases, there was a span of 7 bases. CDR3 sequence: CSASAENEQFF. DNA of the CDR3: TGCAGTGCTAGTGCGGAAAATGAGCAGTTCTTC.

The genes are TRBV3-1 and TRBJ1-2; TRBD1 matches 9 bases. V lost 4 bases to trimming and J lost 0 bases; unmatched junction nucleotides: 9. The CDR3 is made up of 17 amino acids. From germline, CDR1 is LGHDT and CDR2 YNNKEL (reference sequence). The CDR3 sequence: CASSPVPGTGSNYGYTF. In DNA form, the CDR3 reads TGTGCCAGCAGCCCGGTCCCCGGGACAGGGTCTAACTATGGCTACACCTTC. Together with reference TRBV3-1 and TRBJ1-2, the CDR3 gives the full variable domain: DTAVSQTPKYLVTQMGNDKSIKCEQNLGHDTMYWYKQDSKKFLKIMFSYNNKELIINETVPNRFSPKSPDKAHLNLHINSLELGDSAVYFCASSPVPGTGSNYGYTFGSGTRLTVV.

The genes are TRBV2 and TRBJ2-7, with TRBD2 matching 11 bases. V lost 5 bases and J lost 0; bases outside the gene matches: 3. Germline CDR1 SNHLY, CDR2 FYNNEI. The CDR3 is made up of 15 amino acids. The CDR3 protein is CASSSTSGSSYEQYF. CDR3 DNA sequence: TGTGCCAGCAGTAGTACTAGCGGGAGCTCCTACGAGCAGTACTTC.

The chain uses TRBV5-5 and TRBJ1-2; 12 nucleotides match TRBD1. The length of the CDR3 is 17 residues. Germline V gene sequence: CDR1 SGHKS, CDR2 YYEKEE (reference sequence). The V and J ends lost 3 bases and 0 bases, in that order; junction bases with no gene match: 6. The CDR3 DNA follows: TGTGCCAGCAGCTGGGGGACAGGGGGCCTAGCTAACTATGGCTACACCTTC. Encoded protein: CASSWGTGGLANYGYTF.

Regarding this clonotype: The junction does not match germline at one end; this may be a read error. This rearrangement joins TRBV7-3 to TRBJ2-5; 7 bases agree with TRBD2. The CDR3 is made up of 15 amino acids. Per germline, CDR1 SGHTA and CDR2 FQGTGA. CDR3 bases: TGTGCCAGCAGCCTTTCCGGGACTACAAGAGAGTCCCAGTACTTC. This sequence encodes CASSLSGTTRESQYF.

This clonotype showed up just a few times. The CDR3 nucleotides read TGTGCCAGCAGCTTAGCGGATTGGACCGGAGAAGCTTTCTTT. Translating it yields CASSLADWTGEAFF. This chain joins TRBV7-9 and TRBJ1-1; D remains unclear. The CDR3 is 14 residues long. V was pared by 0 bases and J by 8 bases, with 13 bases between. Germline V gene sequence: CDR1 SEHNR, CDR2 FQNEAQ (reference sequence).

The chain uses TRBV29-1 and TRBJ2-1; D may be TRBD1 or TRBD2 (5 bases each). CDR1 SQVTM and CDR2 ANQGSEA come from the germline V gene. The CDR3 extends over 14 amino acids. Trimming left V 7 bases short and J 2 bases short, with 15 bases between. The CDR3 is CSAGPGTAYNEQFF. For the CDR3, the DNA is TGCAGCGCTGGACCCGGGACGGCCTACAATGAGCAGTTCTTC.

This clonotype was seen more than once but under ten times. This chain links TRBV24-1 with TRBJ2-1; D may be TRBD2 (5 bases). V was clipped by 2 bases and J by 7 bases, with 17 bases between them. The CDR3 contains 16 residues. The germline CDR1 and CDR2 sequences are KGHDR and SFDVKD. CDR3: CATSDSWRRSGNEQFF. CDR3 coding DNA: TGTGCCACCAGTGATTCGTGGAGGAGGAGTGGAAATGAGCAGTTCTTC.

This clonotype has at least ten counts. The chain has TRBV6-5 and TRBJ1-2, with 7 bases aligning to TRBD1. There are 14 residues in the CDR3. The V segment lost 2 bases and the J segment 4 bases; nucleotides outside the gene matches: 4. Germline CDR1 is MNHEY and CDR2 is SVGAGI. The DNA of the CDR3 is TGTGCCAGCAGTTACCGCGGACAGGCCTATGGCTACACCTTC. Encoded protein: CASSYRGQAYGYTF.

This clonotype showed up just a few times. The rearrangement joins TRBV20-1 to TRBJ2-3; possibly TRBD2 for D (5 bases). Per germline, CDR1 DFQATT and CDR2 SNEGSKA (reference sequence). CDR3 size: 15 residues. The germline V and J ends were trimmed by 5 bases and 1 base, with 16 bases remaining between them. The CDR3 bases are TGCAGTGCTGGTGACTGGCCCGGGGGCACAGATACGCAGTATTTT. Its protein product is CSAGDWPGGTDTQYF.

The chain recombines TRBV11-3 with TRBJ2-3, with 9 bases identical to TRBD1. CDR1 and CDR2 from the germline V gene are SGHNT and YENEEA. J lost 4 bases, V lost 7 bases, and 3 bases had no gene match. The CDR3 extends over 13 amino acids. The DNA of the CDR3 is TGTGCCAGCAACAGGGGGCGTGCAGATACGCAGTATTTT. It translates to CASNRGRADTQYF.

The gene calls are TRBV5-1 and TRBJ1-6, with 10 bases aligning to TRBD1. The CDR3 contains 14 residues. The V segment lost 4 bases and the J segment 9 bases; nucleotides outside the gene matches: 4. Germline V gene data show CDR1 as SGHRS and CDR2 as YFSETQ. CDR3: CASSPGQGSSPLHF. The CDR3 coding sequence is TGCGCCAGCAGCCCGGGACAGGGGAGTTCACCCCTCCACTTT.

The chain uses TRBV5-5 and TRBJ2-3, with 10 bases lining up with TRBD1. The V gene end was trimmed by 1 base and the J gene end by 3 bases; junction bases not matched to a gene: 11. Per germline, CDR1 SGHKS and CDR2 YYEKEE (reference sequence). The CDR3 has 18 residues. The CDR3 sequence: CASSLTSDRGRRTDTQYF. CDR3 sequence (DNA): TGTGCCAGCAGCTTGACAAGTGACAGGGGGCGAAGAACAGATACGCAGTATTTT.

This clonotype was counted only a few times. One end of the junction varies from germline; a read error may be responsible. This sequence joins TRBV20-1 and TRBJ2-7; 11 nucleotides agree with TRBD2. The length of the CDR3 is 15 residues. Germline CDR1 reads DFQATT; CDR2 reads SNEGSKA (reference sequence). As DNA, the CDR3 is TGCAGCGCTAGAATCTCGGGACTAGCGGACTACGAGCAGTACTTC. Protein product: CSARISGLADYEQYF.